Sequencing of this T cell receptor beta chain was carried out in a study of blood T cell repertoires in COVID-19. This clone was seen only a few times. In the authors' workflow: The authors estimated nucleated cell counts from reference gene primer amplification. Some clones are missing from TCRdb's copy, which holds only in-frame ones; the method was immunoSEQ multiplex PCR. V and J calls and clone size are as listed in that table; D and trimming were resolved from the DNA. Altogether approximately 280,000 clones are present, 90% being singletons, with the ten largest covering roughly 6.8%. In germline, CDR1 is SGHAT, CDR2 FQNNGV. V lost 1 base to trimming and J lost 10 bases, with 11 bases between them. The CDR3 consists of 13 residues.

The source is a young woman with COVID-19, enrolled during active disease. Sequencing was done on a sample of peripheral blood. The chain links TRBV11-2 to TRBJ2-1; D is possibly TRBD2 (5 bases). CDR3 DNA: TGTGCCAGCAGCTTAGGGACGGGCGGGGAGCAGTTCTTC. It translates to CASSLGTGGEQFF.